Each of the 25 T cell receptor beta chains below was sequenced from the same sample in a study of neoadjuvant nivolumab and ipilimumab in lung cancer (dated by TCRdb to about 2020). The sample's time point label is to be understood as: at surgical resection after neoadjuvant nivolumab +/- ipilimumab. Preparation of the library involved the immunoSEQ multiplex PCR assay. The clones in this table, taken by TCRdb from immuneACCESS, are in-frame only. Not every clone is retained; where verified, under half of the shortfall comes from an unresolved V gene, and the cause of the rest is unknown. A total of roughly 30,000 clones appear in this sample, about nine tenths of them only once. Roughly 5.3% of the sample comes from the top ten. The source was peripheral blood, collected after neoadjuvant nivolumab, alone or with ipilimumab, at or shortly before surgery. Every receptor here comes from an adult with non-small cell lung cancer.

This rearrangement joins TRBV18 to TRBJ1-1, with a weak D call TRBD1 (6 bases). Trimming took 6 bases from V and 1 from J, leaving 12 bases between them. Germline CDR1 KGHSH, CDR2 LQKENI. The CDR3 runs 14 residues. The CDR3 here is CASSPGHSNTEAFF. In DNA, the CDR3 is TGTGCCAGCTCCCCGGGACACTCGAACACTGAAGCTTTCTTT.

The J gene is TRBJ2-5, the V gene TRBV7-9, with a weak D call TRBD2 (7 bases). V was pared by 5 bases and J by 5 bases, with 21 bases between. The CDR3 sequence is 16 residues long. Germline CDR1 is SEHNR and CDR2 is FQNEAQ (reference sequence). CDR3 residues: CASSQTAGEGMETQYF. The CDR3 region has the DNA TGTGCCAGCAGCCAAACGGCAGGGGAGGGGATGGAGACCCAGTACTTC.

The CDR3 sequence is CASSLTGADGYTF. As DNA, the CDR3 is TGTGCCAGCAGTTTGACAGGGGCGGATGGCTACACCTTC. The V and J genes are TRBV27 and TRBJ1-2; 8 bases align to TRBD1. The germline V gene encodes CDR1 MNHEY and CDR2 SMNVEV (reference sequence). With V trimmed by 3 bases and J by 6 bases, 3 bases remained unmatched. The CDR3 extends over 13 amino acids.

In this sample, this clone turned up once. The V and J genes are TRBV2 and TRBJ1-5; possibly TRBD1 for D (5 bases). Germline V gene data show CDR1 as SNHLY and CDR2 as FYNNEI. This CDR3 contains 14 residues. Trimming pared 1 base from V and 9 bases from J, leaving 13 bases between. Written as DNA, the CDR3 is TGTGCCAGCAGTGAAGACGGGAGGGGATGGCCCCAGCATTTT. Its translation: CASSEDGRGWPQHF.

V is TRBV13 and J is TRBJ2-6, with 7 bases lining up with TRBD1. The junction had 4 bases not matched to a gene; V was cut back by 5 bases and J by 0 bases. The CDR3 length is 16 residues. Germline CDR1 reads PRHDT; CDR2 reads FYEKMQ (reference sequence). CDR3 bases: TGTGCCAGCAGCCAGGGACAGCCCTCTGGGGCCAACGTCCTGACTTTC. This translates into CASSQGQPSGANVLTF.

This clone appeared a single time. The chain couples TRBV5-1 to TRBJ2-2, with 7 bases identical to TRBD2. The CDR3 runs 17 residues. V dropped 4 bases and J dropped 4; count of bases not matched to a gene: 13. Germline V gives CDR1 SGHRS, CDR2 YFSETQ. The CDR3 DNA sequence: TGCGCCAGCAGCCCGGGGAGGGTACAGGCTAGCACCGGGGAGCTGTTTTTT. Its translation: CASSPGRVQASTGELFF.

The rearrangement uses TRBV4-1 and TRBJ1-4; 9 bases are shared with TRBD1. This CDR3 spans 14 amino acids. The germline V gene encodes CDR1 MGHRA and CDR2 YSYEKL. J lost 7 bases, V lost 3 bases, and 3 bases had no gene match. CDR3 nucleotide sequence: TGCGCCAGCAGCCACATGACAGGGGGTGAAAAACTGTTTTTT. Amino acids: CASSHMTGGEKLFF.

This rearrangement joins TRBV5-5 to TRBJ1-1, with D hard to call. V lost 2 bases to trimming and J lost 6 bases, with 14 bases between them. Germline V gives CDR1 SGHKS, CDR2 YYEKEE (reference sequence). The CDR3 has 14 amino acids. The CDR3: CASSFGVGRAEAFF. The DNA of the CDR3 is TGTGCCAGCAGCTTCGGGGTGGGTCGGGCTGAAGCTTTCTTT.

V is TRBV11-2 and J is TRBJ1-4; no clear D gene. Per germline, CDR1 SGHAT and CDR2 FQNNGV. There are 16 residues in the CDR3. The V gene lost 5 bases and the J gene lost 5 bases, with 18 bases spanning the gap. CDR3 in DNA: TGTGCCAGCAGCCTCACCGTGGAGGGCCTAAATGAAAAACTGTTTTTT. Its protein product is CASSLTVEGLNEKLFF.

V and J are TRBV13 and TRBJ2-7, with a tentative D call TRBD1 (5 bases). CDR1 and CDR2 from the germline V gene are PRHDT and FYEKMQ (reference sequence). This CDR3 contains 14 residues. The V end lost 5 bases, the J end lost 0 bases, and 11 bases lay between the germline ends. The CDR3 region has the DNA TGTGCCAGCAGCCGAACAGGAAACTCCTACGAGCAGTACTTC. It encodes CASSRTGNSYEQYF.

The V and J genes are TRBV7-8 and TRBJ2-3, with 8 bases identical to TRBD2. CDR3 length equals 16 residues. J gave up 6 bases and V 0 bases, and 8 bases lay outside the gene matches. Germline CDR1 and CDR2: SGHVS and FQNEAQ. The CDR3 bases are TGTGCCAGCAGCTTAGCTAGCGGGGTGTCATTGGATACGCAGTATTTT. It specifies CASSLASGVSLDTQYF.

V and J are TRBV15 and TRBJ2-7, with 8 bases identical to TRBD1. The CDR3 is made up of 14 amino acids. Per germline, CDR1 LNHNV and CDR2 YYDKDF (reference sequence). V lost 3 bases, J lost 1 base, and 2 bases stayed unmatched. CDR3 protein: CATSRYRGSYEQYF. CDR3 nucleotides: TGTGCCACCAGCAGGTACAGGGGGTCCTACGAGCAGTACTTC.

V usage is TRBV9 and J usage is TRBJ2-5, with 12 nucleotides matching TRBD2. V lost 4 bases and J lost 4; bases outside the gene matches: 2. The CDR3 loop spans 14 amino acids. Germline lookup yields CDR1 SGDLS and CDR2 YYNGEE. The CDR3 DNA follows: TGTGCCAGCAGCCTAGCGGGGGGGACAGAGACCCAGTACTTC. Its translation: CASSLAGGTETQYF.

V is TRBV7-6 and J is TRBJ1-1; tentative D call: TRBD1 (5 bases). V lost 0 bases and J lost 4, with 12 bases in between. The CDR3 is 15 amino acids. CDR1 is SGHVS and CDR2 is FNYEAQ in the germline V gene. CDR3 residues: CASSLAVGAGTEAFF. The CDR3 nucleotides read TGTGCCAGCAGCTTAGCGGTTGGGGCTGGCACTGAAGCTTTCTTT.

A single count supports this clone. The CDR3, as DNA: TGCGCCAGCAGCTCGGGACAGGCAGCCTATGAAGCTTTCTTT. This sequence encodes CASSSGQAAYEAFF. This rearrangement joins TRBV5-1 to TRBJ1-1; 8 bases line up with TRBD1. The V and J ends lost 3 bases and 7 bases, in that order; junction bases with no gene match: 8. The CDR3 is 14 amino acids. Germline values: CDR1 SGHRS, CDR2 YFSETQ.

The gene calls are TRBV2 and TRBJ1-1, with 7 bases fitting TRBD1. Germline V CDR1 and CDR2: SNHLY, FYNNEI. This CDR3 region has 17 residues. V dropped 4 bases and J dropped 0; count of bases not matched to a gene: 11. CDR3 DNA sequence: TGTGCCAGCAGTGGGAGGACAGGCGGATTCATGAACACTGAAGCTTTCTTT. This gives the protein CASSGRTGGFMNTEAFF.

The gene calls are TRBV7-2 and TRBJ2-2; TRBD2 matches 7 bases. This CDR3 has 14 residues. The J segment lost 6 bases and the V segment lost 5 bases, leaving 6 bases of the junction unmatched. Germline CDR1 is SGHTA and CDR2 is FQGNSA. This chain's CDR3 is CASSTNRGAGELFF. CDR3 in DNA: TGTGCCAGCAGCACAAACCGGGGGGCCGGGGAGCTGTTTTTT.

The CDR3 DNA follows: TGTGCCAGCAGCATGACAGGTTCTGGGCAAGAGCAGTACTTC. It codes for CASSMTGSGQEQYF. This chain uses TRBV12-2 with TRBJ2-7; no DNA check was done on the table's D call, TRBD1. TRBV12-2 is termed a pseudogene. The CDR3 is 14 amino acids.

This chain connects TRBV11-2 to TRBJ1-5; unclear D gene. V dropped 0 bases and J dropped 1 base, with 4 bases sitting between them. The germline V gene encodes CDR1 SGHAT and CDR2 FQNNGV. CDR3 length: 14 amino acids. Here the CDR3 DNA reads TGTGCCAGCAGCTTAGAAAGGAGCAATCAGCCCCAGCATTTT. Its translation: CASSLERSNQPQHF.

This chain uses TRBV9 with TRBJ2-5; 8 bases fit TRBD2. Germline lookup yields CDR1 SGDLS and CDR2 YYNGEE. The CDR3 sequence is 16 residues long. V lost 0 bases and J lost 5; bases outside the gene matches: 9. CDR3 protein: CASSVASAGGSETQYF. CDR3 in DNA: TGTGCCAGCAGCGTAGCTAGCGCGGGGGGCTCGGAGACCCAGTACTTC.

This clone appeared once. This chain links TRBV5-1 with TRBJ1-1; D unclear. The germline gives CDR1 SGHRS, CDR2 YFSETQ. The CDR3 is made up of 15 amino acids. The germline V and J ends were trimmed by 0 bases and 0 bases, with 9 bases remaining between them. CDR3 protein: CASSLDSPMNTEAFF. DNA for the CDR3: TGCGCCAGCAGCTTGGACAGCCCGATGAACACTGAAGCTTTCTTT.

This chain uses TRBV6-5 with TRBJ2-1, with 7 nucleotides matching TRBD2. The CDR3 consists of 15 residues. Germline loops: CDR1 MNHEY, CDR2 SVGAGI. The trim removed 2 bases at V and 9 bases at J, leaving 10 bases unmatched. CDR3 region: CASSYRGLQNGEQFF. The DNA of the CDR3 is TGTGCCAGCAGTTACCGGGGACTACAAAATGGTGAGCAGTTCTTC.

This clone was recorded only once. The V gene is TRBV19, the J gene TRBJ1-5; perhaps TRBD1 as D (5 bases). Germline V gene sequence: CDR1 LNHDA, CDR2 SQIVND (reference sequence). CDR3 size: 14 residues. V was clipped by 7 bases and J by 3 bases, with 13 bases between them. The CDR3 DNA reads TGTGCCAGTACCGGGACGGACTACAATCAGCCCCAGCATTTT. It encodes CASTGTDYNQPQHF.

This chain connects TRBV6-5 to TRBJ2-7, with TRBD1 matching over 7 bases. Germline assignment: CDR1 MNHEY and CDR2 SVGAGI. The length of the CDR3 is 14 residues. V was clipped by 5 bases and J by 4 bases; unmatched bases: 8. DNA of the CDR3: TGTGCCAGCAGTATACCGGGACAGATTTACGAGCAGTACTTC. As protein: CASSIPGQIYEQYF.

The V gene is TRBV6-5, the J gene TRBJ2-7; maybe TRBD1 (5 bases). This CDR3 spans 13 amino acids. V was cut by 6 bases and J by 7 bases, with 16 bases left in between. Germline V CDR1 and CDR2: MNHEY, SVGAGI. The CDR3 region has the DNA TGTGCCAGCAGACCTCAGGGATTCGGGGAGCAGTACTTC. It encodes CASRPQGFGEQYF.